The sample holds many counts of the clone carrying this T cell receptor beta chain. The sample originates from a study of spatial heterogeneity in lung cancer. Study background: In raw reads, more than 8.5 appearances on average were recorded for each unique TCR and UMI combination.

Described time point: sample taken at primary tumor resection. TCRdb passed the 5' RACE reads through MiXCR, listing each CDR3 protein once. The table includes tens of thousands of distinct CDR3 sequences, roughly 13% detected once. Trimming cost V 2 bases and J 1 base, with 6 bases left between them. The CDR3 runs to 13 residues. The germline V gene encodes CDR1 SGHRS and CDR2 YFSETQ. V and J are TRBV5-1 and TRBJ2-5; TRBD1 might be the D (5 bases). The source of this sequence is a male donor with early-stage non-small cell lung cancer. The source was PBMCs, collected at surgery. The CDR3 sequence is CASSLDSQETQYF. The CDR3 coding sequence is TGCGCCAGCAGCTTAGACAGCCAAGAGACCCAGTACTTC.